These T cell receptor beta chains were read from a single sample in a study of beta chain features in type 1 diabetes. Measured with immunoSEQ multiplex PCR; TCRdb has only the in-frame clones, and not every one. Among hundreds of thousands of clones listed, over 14% were seen once. Sample: naive CD4+ T cells from blood. Source of these receptors: a man between 18 and 35 years old with type 1 diabetes. The CDR3 runs from the conserved cysteine through the conserved F or W. Each record gives: clone size, D gene, CDR3 length, V gene, J gene, CDR3 DNA, CDR3 protein. A D gene is named only where the DNA matches it firmly. Size is omitted from some rows. Given values are once, few, many or a class for expanded clones.

size: few
D: TRBD2
length: 15
V: TRBV6-5
J: TRBJ2-1
DNA: TGTGCCAGCTCACCTCAGCGGGAGAGTTACAATGAGCAGTTCTTC
CDR3: CASSPQRESYNEQFF

size: NA
D: TRBD1
length: 15
V: TRBV19
J: TRBJ2-5
DNA: TGTGCCAGTAGTACGGGACAGGGCCACCAAGAGACCCAGTACTTC
CDR3: CASSTGQGHQETQYF

size: NA
D: NA
length: 14
V: TRBV7-6
J: TRBJ1-1
DNA: TGTGCCAGCTTACGGGGACAAATAAACACTGAAGCTTTCTTT
CDR3: CASLRGQINTEAFF

size: few
D: TRBD2
length: 19
V: TRBV5-1
J: TRBJ2-1
DNA: TGCGCCAGCAGCTCAACAGAGGCTAGCGGCCTCAGCTCCTACAATGAGCAGTTCTTC
CDR3: CASSSTEASGLSSYNEQFF

size: NA
D: NA
length: 12
V: TRBV7-2
J: TRBJ2-7
DNA: TGTGCCAGCAGCCCGAGAACTGAAGAGCAGTACTTC
CDR3: CASSPRTEEQYF

size: few
D: TRBD1
length: 15
V: TRBV12-5
J: TRBJ2-7
DNA: TGTGCTAGTGGTTTGTCCCCCTTCGGCAGGGGGGAGCAGTACTTC
CDR3: CASGLSPFGRGEQYF

size: few
D: NA
length: 12
V: TRBV11-3
J: TRBJ2-2
DNA: TGTGCCAGCAGCTTAGGGAGCGGGGAGCTGTTTTTT
CDR3: CASSLGSGELFF

size: NA
D: NA
length: 15
V: TRBV9
J: TRBJ1-5
DNA: TGTGCCAGCAGCGCGGGGGGGCATGGCAATCAGCCCCAGCATTTT
CDR3: CASSAGGHGNQPQHF

size: NA
D: NA
length: 15
V: TRBV4-1
J: TRBJ2-1
DNA: TGCGCCAGCAGCCCCCTGGGGAGCTCCTACAATGAGCAGTTCTTC
CDR3: CASSPLGSSYNEQFF

size: few
D: TRBD1
length: 15
V: TRBV28
J: TRBJ2-1
DNA: TGTGCCAGCAGTTCATACAGGGGGACCTACAATGAGCAGTTCTTC
CDR3: CASSSYRGTYNEQFF

size: NA
D: NA
length: 13
V: TRBV29-1
J: TRBJ2-7
DNA: TGCAGCGTTGCGACTGAAAGCTCCTACGAGCAGTACTTC
CDR3: CSVATESSYEQYF

size: NA
D: NA
length: 16
V: TRBV27
J: TRBJ2-2
DNA: TGTGCCAGCAGCCAGGGGGACTTCCGAGGTACCGGGGAGCTGTTTTTT
CDR3: CASSQGDFRGTGELFF

size: NA
D: NA
length: 14
V: TRBV7-2
J: TRBJ2-7
DNA: TGTGCCAGCAGCACCGGGACTTTTCCCTACGAGCAGTACTTC
CDR3: CASSTGTFPYEQYF

size: NA
D: TRBD2
length: 14
V: TRBV13
J: TRBJ2-1
DNA: TGTGCCAGCAGCGCCTCCGGGACTAGCGGAAAGCAGTTCTTC
CDR3: CASSASGTSGKQFF

size: few
D: NA
length: 13
V: TRBV25-1
J: TRBJ1-1
DNA: TGTGCCTTCATGTCCCTCGGAGCCACTGAAGCTTTCTTT
CDR3: CAFMSLGATEAFF

size: NA
D: TRBD1
length: 13
V: TRBV28
J: TRBJ2-7
DNA: TGTGCCAGCGGAAGAGACAGGGCGGGCGAGCAGTACTTC
CDR3: CASGRDRAGEQYF

size: NA
D: TRBD1
length: 14
V: TRBV10-3
J: TRBJ2-3
DNA: TGTGCCATCACCTCGGGACAGGGAACAGATACGCAGTATTTT
CDR3: CAITSGQGTDTQYF

size: NA
D: TRBD1
length: 17
V: TRBV5-1
J: TRBJ1-4
DNA: TGCGCCAGCAGCTTACCAGGGGGGAGTGTGGCTAATGAAAAACTGTTTTTT
CDR3: CASSLPGGSVANEKLFF

size: NA
D: NA
length: 12
V: TRBV29-1
J: TRBJ2-7
DNA: TGCAGCGTTGGCAGGTCCCCCTACGAGCAGTACTTC
CDR3: CSVGRSPYEQYF

size: NA
D: NA
length: 17
V: TRBV9
J: TRBJ1-6
DNA: TGTGCCAGCAGCCTCGCCACCAGGACGGGATCCAATTCACCCCTCCACTTT
CDR3: CASSLATRTGSNSPLHF

size: NA
D: TRBD2
length: 14
V: TRBV5-1
J: TRBJ2-1
DNA: TGCGCCAGCAACCCGGGACTAGGCCGCGATGAGCAGTTCTTC
CDR3: CASNPGLGRDEQFF

size: few
D: NA
length: 14
V: TRBV7-9
J: TRBJ2-2
DNA: TGTGCCAGCAGCTTAGTGCCGGGAACCGGGGAGCTGTTTTTT
CDR3: CASSLVPGTGELFF

size: NA
D: NA
length: 13
V: TRBV30
J: TRBJ1-5
DNA: TGTGCCTGGAGTACAGGGTCGAATCAGCCCCAGCATTTT
CDR3: CAWSTGSNQPQHF

size: few
D: NA
length: 14
V: TRBV5-1
J: TRBJ2-2
DNA: TGCGCCAGCAGCTTCGACAAAGACACCGGGGAGCTGTTTTTT
CDR3: CASSFDKDTGELFF

size: NA
D: NA
length: 13
V: TRBV7-9
J: TRBJ1-5
DNA: TGTGCCAGCAGCTTCTCAAGTGTAGAGCCCCAGCATTTT
CDR3: CASSFSSVEPQHF

size: few
D: NA
length: 13
V: TRBV11-2
J: TRBJ2-1
DNA: TGTGCCAGCAGCTTAACTGCGAACAATGAGCAGTTCTTC
CDR3: CASSLTANNEQFF

size: NA
D: NA
length: 12
V: TRBV9
J: TRBJ1-2
DNA: TGTGCCAGCAGCGTGGGGGGTTATGGCTACACCTTC
CDR3: CASSVGGYGYTF

size: few
D: NA
length: 14
V: TRBV27
J: TRBJ2-3
DNA: TGTGCCAGCAGTATAACAGGGCCGGGTGATACGCAGTATTTT
CDR3: CASSITGPGDTQYF

size: NA
D: NA
length: 12
V: TRBV11-2
J: TRBJ2-3
DNA: TGTGCCAGCAGCTTATATCCAGATACGCAGTATTTT
CDR3: CASSLYPDTQYF

size: few
D: TRBD1
length: 16
V: TRBV7-9
J: TRBJ1-2
DNA: TGTGCCAGCACCGATCTCCGGGACAGGGACCTCAATGGCTACACCTTC
CDR3: CASTDLRDRDLNGYTF

size: few
D: TRBD1
length: 15
V: TRBV5-4
J: TRBJ2-3
DNA: TGTGCCAGCAGCCGGCCCCCACAGGGGCGGGATACGCAGTATTTT
CDR3: CASSRPPQGRDTQYF

size: NA
D: TRBD1
length: 15
V: TRBV11-2
J: TRBJ2-5
DNA: TGTGCCAGCAGACAAGGGACAGTTGGGGTGGAGACCCAGTACTTC
CDR3: CASRQGTVGVETQYF

size: NA
D: NA
length: 14
V: TRBV10-3
J: TRBJ2-7
DNA: TGTGCCACCTCGATAAACAGGGCCTCCTACGAGCAGTACTTC
CDR3: CATSINRASYEQYF

size: NA
D: TRBD2
length: 15
V: TRBV6-5
J: TRBJ2-3
DNA: TGTGCCAGCAGTTGGCGAGCGGGGGGGACAGATACGCAGTATTTT
CDR3: CASSWRAGGTDTQYF

size: NA
D: NA
length: 12
V: TRBV2
J: TRBJ1-2
DNA: TGTGCCAGCAGTTACGACAGCTATGGCTACACCTTC
CDR3: CASSYDSYGYTF

size: few
D: TRBD2
length: 18
V: TRBV25-1
J: TRBJ2-2
DNA: TGTGCCAGCAGTGATGAGGGGAAGCGGGAGAAAGGGACCGGGGAGCTGTTTTTT
CDR3: CASSDEGKREKGTGELFF

size: few
D: NA
length: 15
V: TRBV6-5
J: TRBJ2-1
DNA: TGTGCCAGCAGGGGGACTCGAGGGAGCTACAATGAGCAGTTCTTC
CDR3: CASRGTRGSYNEQFF

size: NA
D: TRBD1
length: 14
V: TRBV10-3
J: TRBJ2-7
DNA: TGTGCCATCACCTCCGGGACAGAGACCTACGAGCAGTACTTC
CDR3: CAITSGTETYEQYF

size: few
D: NA
length: 12
V: TRBV7-6
J: TRBJ2-1
DNA: TGTGCCAGCAGCTCCGGGGGCAATGAGCAGTTCTTC
CDR3: CASSSGGNEQFF

size: few
D: NA
length: 15
V: TRBV30
J: TRBJ2-3
DNA: TGTGCCTGGAGTAAATCCCCGTTTCTCACAGATACGCAGTATTTT
CDR3: CAWSKSPFLTDTQYF

size: NA
D: NA
length: 13
V: TRBV30
J: TRBJ2-7
DNA: TGTGCCTGGAGTAGATTTGGGGCCCACGAGCAGTACTTC
CDR3: CAWSRFGAHEQYF

size: NA
D: TRBD1
length: 14
V: TRBV15
J: TRBJ1-5
DNA: TGTGCCACCCGGACAGGAACGAGCGCTCAGCCCCAGCATTTT
CDR3: CATRTGTSAQPQHF

size: few
D: NA
length: 14
V: TRBV4-2
J: TRBJ1-5
DNA: TGTGCCAGCAGCCAAGCGAGGGGGAATCAGCCCCAGCATTTT
CDR3: CASSQARGNQPQHF

size: few
D: TRBD2
length: 14
V: TRBV25-1
J: TRBJ2-7
DNA: TGTGCCAGCAGCCGGACTAGCGGGTCCTACGAGCAGTACTTC
CDR3: CASSRTSGSYEQYF

size: few
D: NA
length: 14
V: TRBV19
J: TRBJ2-3
DNA: TGTGCCAGTCGCCCTCCTTTCCTAACAGATACGCAGTATTTT
CDR3: CASRPPFLTDTQYF

size: few
D: TRBD1
length: 15
V: TRBV7-8
J: TRBJ2-1
DNA: TGTGCCAGCAGCTTCACCGGGACAGGGGTGGATGAGCAGTTCTTC
CDR3: CASSFTGTGVDEQFF

size: NA
D: TRBD2
length: 15
V: TRBV28
J: TRBJ2-3
DNA: TGTGCCAGCAGTTTAGGTGCTAGCGGGAAGTATACGCAGTATTTT
CDR3: CASSLGASGKYTQYF

size: NA
D: TRBD2
length: 14
V: TRBV10-3
J: TRBJ2-1
DNA: TGTGCCATCAGGAGGGAGGGCCCTGTCAATGAGCAGTTCTTC
CDR3: CAIRREGPVNEQFF

size: NA
D: TRBD2
length: 14
V: TRBV4-2
J: TRBJ2-5
DNA: TGTGCCAGCAGCCAGGGAACTAGCGGGAGACCGCAGTACTTC
CDR3: CASSQGTSGRPQYF

size: NA
D: NA
length: 11
V: TRBV28
J: TRBJ2-5
DNA: TGTGCCAGCAGTTTACTGGAGACCCAGTACTTC
CDR3: CASSLLETQYF

size: NA
D: NA
length: 16
V: TRBV4-3
J: TRBJ2-4
DNA: TGCGCCAGCAGCCAAGATTTAGGACAATCCAAAAACATTCAGTACTTC
CDR3: CASSQDLGQSKNIQYF

size: NA
D: TRBD1
length: 15
V: TRBV2
J: TRBJ1-5
DNA: TGTGCCAGCAGTAAAGAGGGGACAGGGGATCAGCCCCAGCATTTT
CDR3: CASSKEGTGDQPQHF

size: once
D: NA
length: 12
V: TRBV7-7
J: TRBJ2-7
DNA: TGTGCCAGCAGCCCCACGGGCTACGAGCAGTACTTC
CDR3: CASSPTGYEQYF

size: NA
D: NA
length: 16
V: TRBV5-1
J: TRBJ2-2
DNA: TGCGCCAGCAGCGTAAGCCACAGGGAAGGAATCGGGGAGCTGTTTTTT
CDR3: CASSVSHREGIGELFF

size: few
D: NA
length: 13
V: TRBV29-1
J: TRBJ1-4
DNA: TGCAGCGCGCGACAGCTACCTTCCGAAAAACTGTTTTTT
CDR3: CSARQLPSEKLFF

size: NA
D: TRBD2
length: 14
V: TRBV7-7
J: TRBJ2-5
DNA: TGTGCCAGCAGCCCGGGGGGGGGCCAAGAGACCCAGTACTTC
CDR3: CASSPGGGQETQYF

size: NA
D: NA
length: 13
V: TRBV27
J: TRBJ2-1
DNA: TGTGCCAGCAGTTTATTGGAGAGGGATGAGCAGTTCTTC
CDR3: CASSLLERDEQFF

size: NA
D: TRBD1
length: 15
V: TRBV4-3
J: TRBJ1-1
DNA: TGCGCCAGCAGCCGAGTACAGGGGTTGAACACTGAAGCTTTCTTT
CDR3: CASSRVQGLNTEAFF

size: few
D: TRBD2
length: 15
V: TRBV7-7
J: TRBJ2-5
DNA: TGTGCCAGCAGCTTAGACGGGGGGAGGCAAGAGACCCAGTACTTC
CDR3: CASSLDGGRQETQYF